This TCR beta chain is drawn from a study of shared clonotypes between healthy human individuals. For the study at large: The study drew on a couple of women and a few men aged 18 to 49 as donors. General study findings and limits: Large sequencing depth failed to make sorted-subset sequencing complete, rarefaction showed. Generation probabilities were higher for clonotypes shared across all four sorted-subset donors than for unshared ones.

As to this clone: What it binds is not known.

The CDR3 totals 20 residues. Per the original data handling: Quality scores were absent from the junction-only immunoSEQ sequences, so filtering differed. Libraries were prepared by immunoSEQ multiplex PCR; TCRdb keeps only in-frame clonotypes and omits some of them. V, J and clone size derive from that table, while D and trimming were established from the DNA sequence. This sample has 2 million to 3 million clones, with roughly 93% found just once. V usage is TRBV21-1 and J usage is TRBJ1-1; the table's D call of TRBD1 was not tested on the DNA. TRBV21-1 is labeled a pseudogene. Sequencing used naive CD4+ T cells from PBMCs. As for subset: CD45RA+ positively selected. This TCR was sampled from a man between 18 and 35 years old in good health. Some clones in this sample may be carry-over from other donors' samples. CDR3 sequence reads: CASSTSSEGDRGLLNTEAFF. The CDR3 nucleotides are TGTGCCAGCAGCACCTCCTCAGAAGGGGACAGGGGGCTCCTGAACACTGAAGCTTTCTTT.